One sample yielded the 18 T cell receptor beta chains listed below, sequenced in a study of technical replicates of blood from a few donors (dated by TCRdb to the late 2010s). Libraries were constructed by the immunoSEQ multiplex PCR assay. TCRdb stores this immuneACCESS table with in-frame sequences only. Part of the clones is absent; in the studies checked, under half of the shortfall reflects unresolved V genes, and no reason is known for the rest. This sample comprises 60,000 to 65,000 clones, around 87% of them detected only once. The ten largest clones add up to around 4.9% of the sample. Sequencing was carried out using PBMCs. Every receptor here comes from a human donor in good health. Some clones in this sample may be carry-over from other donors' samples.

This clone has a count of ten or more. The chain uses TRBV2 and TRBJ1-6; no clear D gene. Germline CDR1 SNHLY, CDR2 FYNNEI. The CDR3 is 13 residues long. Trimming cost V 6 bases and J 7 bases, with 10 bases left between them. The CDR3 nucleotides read TGTGCCAGCAGGCGGGCGCAGAATTCACCCCTCCACTTT. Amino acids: CASRRAQNSPLHF. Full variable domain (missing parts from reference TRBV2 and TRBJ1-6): EPEVTQTPSHQVTQMGQEVILRCVPISNHLYFYWYRQILGQKVEFLVSFYNNEISEKSEIFDDQFSVERPDGSNFTLKIRSTKLEDSAMYFCASRRAQNSPLHFGNGTRLTVT.

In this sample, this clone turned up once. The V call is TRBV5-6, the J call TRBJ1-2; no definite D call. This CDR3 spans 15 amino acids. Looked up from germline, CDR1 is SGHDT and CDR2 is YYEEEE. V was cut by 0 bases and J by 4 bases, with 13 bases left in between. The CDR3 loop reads CASSLGERGLYGYTF. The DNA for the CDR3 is TGTGCCAGCAGCTTGGGGGAACGGGGTCTCTATGGCTACACCTTC.

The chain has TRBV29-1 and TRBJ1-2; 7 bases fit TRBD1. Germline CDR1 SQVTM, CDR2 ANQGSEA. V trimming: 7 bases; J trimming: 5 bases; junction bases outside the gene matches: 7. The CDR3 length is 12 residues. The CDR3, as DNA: TGCAGCGCCGCGACAGGGTTATATGGCTACACCTTC. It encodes CSAATGLYGYTF.

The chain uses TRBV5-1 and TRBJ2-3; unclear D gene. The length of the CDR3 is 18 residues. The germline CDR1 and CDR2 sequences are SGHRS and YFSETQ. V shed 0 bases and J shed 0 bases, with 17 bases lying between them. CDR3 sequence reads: CASSLDWANRPSTDTQYF. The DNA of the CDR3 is TGCGCCAGCAGCTTGGATTGGGCCAACCGACCTAGCACAGATACGCAGTATTTT.

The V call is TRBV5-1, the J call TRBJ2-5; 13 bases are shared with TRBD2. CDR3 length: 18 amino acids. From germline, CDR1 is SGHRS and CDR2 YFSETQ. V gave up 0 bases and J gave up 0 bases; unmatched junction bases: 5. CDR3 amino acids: CASSLGLAGGVDQETQYF. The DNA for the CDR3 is TGCGCCAGCAGCTTGGGACTAGCGGGGGGCGTGGACCAAGAGACCCAGTACTTC.

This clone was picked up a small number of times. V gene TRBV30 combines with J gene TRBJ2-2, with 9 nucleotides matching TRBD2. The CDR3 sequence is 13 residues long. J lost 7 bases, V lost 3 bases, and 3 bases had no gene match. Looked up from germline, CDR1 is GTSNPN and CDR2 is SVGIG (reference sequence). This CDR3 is CAWRSGRFGELFF. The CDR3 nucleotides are TGTGCCTGGAGGAGCGGGAGGTTCGGGGAGCTGTTTTTT.

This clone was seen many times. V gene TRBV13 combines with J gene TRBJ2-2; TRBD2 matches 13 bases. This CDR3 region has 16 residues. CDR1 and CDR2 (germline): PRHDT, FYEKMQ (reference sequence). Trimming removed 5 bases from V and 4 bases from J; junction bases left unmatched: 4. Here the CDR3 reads CASSPGTSGTTGELFF. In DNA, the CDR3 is TGTGCCAGCAGCCCCGGGACTAGCGGGACCACCGGGGAGCTGTTTTTT.

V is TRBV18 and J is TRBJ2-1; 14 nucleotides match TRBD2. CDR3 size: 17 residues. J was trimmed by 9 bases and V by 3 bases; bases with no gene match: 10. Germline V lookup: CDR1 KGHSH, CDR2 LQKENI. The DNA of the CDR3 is TGTGCCAGCTCACCCCAGACAGGACTAGCGGGAGGAGGTGAGCAGTTCTTC. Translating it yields CASSPQTGLAGGGEQFF.

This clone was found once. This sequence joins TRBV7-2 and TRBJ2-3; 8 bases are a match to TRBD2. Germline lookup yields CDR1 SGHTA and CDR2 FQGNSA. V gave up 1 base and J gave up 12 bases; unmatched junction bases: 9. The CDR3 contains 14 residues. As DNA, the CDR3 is TGTGCCAGCAGCTTAGATCGGGGGGGCCGAAGACAGTATTTT. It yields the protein CASSLDRGGRRQYF.

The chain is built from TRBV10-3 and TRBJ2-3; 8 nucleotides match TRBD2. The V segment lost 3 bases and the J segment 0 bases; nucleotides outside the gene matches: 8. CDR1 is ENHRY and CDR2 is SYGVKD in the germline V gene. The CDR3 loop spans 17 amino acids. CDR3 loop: CAISDPVSGVSTDTQYF. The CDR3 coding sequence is TGTGCCATCAGTGATCCCGTTAGCGGGGTAAGCACAGATACGCAGTATTTT.

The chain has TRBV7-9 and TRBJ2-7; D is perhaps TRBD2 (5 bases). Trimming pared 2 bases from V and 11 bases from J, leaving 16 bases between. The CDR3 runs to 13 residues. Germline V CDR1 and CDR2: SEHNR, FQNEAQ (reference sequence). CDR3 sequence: CASSLRDKLEKYF. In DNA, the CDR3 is TGTGCCAGCAGCTTACGCGACAAACTAGAAAAGTACTTC. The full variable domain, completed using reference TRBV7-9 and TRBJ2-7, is DTGVSQNPRHKITKRGQNVTFRCDPISEHNRLYWYRQTLGQGPEFLTYFQNEAQLEKSRLLSDRFSAERPKGSFSTLEIQRTEQGDSAMYLCASSLRDKLEKYFGPGTRLTVT.

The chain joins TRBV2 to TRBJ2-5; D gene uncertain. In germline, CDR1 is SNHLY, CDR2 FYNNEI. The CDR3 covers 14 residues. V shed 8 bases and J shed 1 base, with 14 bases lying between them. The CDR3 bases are TGTGCCAGCGGTGTGGCCAGGCTCCAAGAGACCCAGTACTTC. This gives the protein CASGVARLQETQYF.

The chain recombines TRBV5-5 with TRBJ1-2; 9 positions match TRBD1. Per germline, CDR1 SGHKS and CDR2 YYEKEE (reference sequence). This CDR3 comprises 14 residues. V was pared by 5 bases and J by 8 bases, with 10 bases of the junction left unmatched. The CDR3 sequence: CASRSPGQGGGYTF. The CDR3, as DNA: TGTGCCAGCAGGTCACCGGGACAGGGAGGAGGCTACACCTTC.

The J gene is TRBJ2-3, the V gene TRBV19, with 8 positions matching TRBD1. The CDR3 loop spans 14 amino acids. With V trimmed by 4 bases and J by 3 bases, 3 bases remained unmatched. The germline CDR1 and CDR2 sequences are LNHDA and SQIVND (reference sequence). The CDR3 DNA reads TGTGCCAGTAGTAGAGACAGGGGAACAGATACGCAGTATTTT. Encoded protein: CASSRDRGTDTQYF.

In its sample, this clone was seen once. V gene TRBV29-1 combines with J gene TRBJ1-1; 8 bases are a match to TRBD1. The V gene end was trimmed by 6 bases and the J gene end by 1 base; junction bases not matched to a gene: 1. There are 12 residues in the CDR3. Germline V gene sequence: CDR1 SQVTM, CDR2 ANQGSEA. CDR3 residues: CSVQGENTEAFF. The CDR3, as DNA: TGCAGCGTACAGGGGGAGAACACTGAAGCTTTCTTT.

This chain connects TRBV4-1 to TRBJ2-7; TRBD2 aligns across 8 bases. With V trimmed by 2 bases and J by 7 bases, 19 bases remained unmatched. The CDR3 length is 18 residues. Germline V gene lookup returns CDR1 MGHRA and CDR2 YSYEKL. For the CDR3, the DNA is TGCGCCAGCAGCCAAAGTGTTGCTGCGAGCGGGGGCATGGGGGAGCAGTACTTC. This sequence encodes CASSQSVAASGGMGEQYF.

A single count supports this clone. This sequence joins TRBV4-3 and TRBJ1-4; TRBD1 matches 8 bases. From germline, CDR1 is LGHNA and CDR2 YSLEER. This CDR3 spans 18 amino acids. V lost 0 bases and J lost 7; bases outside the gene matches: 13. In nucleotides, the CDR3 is TGCGCCAGCAGCCAAGATAGATTCACGGCAGGGGGCTCTGAAAAACTGTTTTTT. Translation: CASSQDRFTAGGSEKLFF.

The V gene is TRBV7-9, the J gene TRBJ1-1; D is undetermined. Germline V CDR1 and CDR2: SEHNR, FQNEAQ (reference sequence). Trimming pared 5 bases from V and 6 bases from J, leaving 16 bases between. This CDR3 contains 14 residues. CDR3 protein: CASSPQLLAAEAFF. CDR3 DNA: TGTGCCAGCAGCCCTCAGTTACTGGCGGCTGAAGCTTTCTTT.